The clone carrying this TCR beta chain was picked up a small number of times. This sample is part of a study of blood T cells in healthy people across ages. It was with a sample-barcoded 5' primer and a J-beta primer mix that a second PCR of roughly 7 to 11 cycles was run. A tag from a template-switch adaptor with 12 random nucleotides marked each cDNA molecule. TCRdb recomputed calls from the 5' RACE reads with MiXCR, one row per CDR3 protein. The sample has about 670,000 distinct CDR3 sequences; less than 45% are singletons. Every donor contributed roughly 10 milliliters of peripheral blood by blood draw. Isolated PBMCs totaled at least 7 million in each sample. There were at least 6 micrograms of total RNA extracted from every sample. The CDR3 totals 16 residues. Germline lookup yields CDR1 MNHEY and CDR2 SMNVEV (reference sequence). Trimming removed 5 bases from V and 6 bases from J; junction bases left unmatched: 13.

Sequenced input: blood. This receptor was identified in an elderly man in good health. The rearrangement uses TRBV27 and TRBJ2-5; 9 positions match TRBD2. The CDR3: CASSKYYSGSPQTQYF. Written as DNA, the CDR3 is TGTGCCAGCAGTAAATACTATAGCGGGAGCCCACAGACCCAGTACTTC.